This T cell receptor beta chain is drawn from a study of response to subunit inactivated influenza vaccine. CDR1 is SNHLY, CDR2 FYNNEI, per germline. The CDR3 has 16 residues. The V gene end was trimmed by 7 bases and the J gene end by 0 bases; junction bases not matched to a gene: 8. One entry per CDR3 protein, called by TCRdb with MiXCR from the RT-PCR reads. Of just under 550,000 distinct CDR3 sequences listed, roughly a quarter are singletons. The same specimen was also included in a second study, on T cells expressing NK-cell markers. That report notes: As the method of synthesis, 5'RACE template switching with UMIs yielded TCR beta cDNA. The TCR beta repertoires were obtained from sorted CD3+CD56+NKG2C+, CD3+CD56+NKG2C- and CD3+CD56-NKG2C+ T cells. Restricting sorting to alpha-beta TCR T cells was achieved in several experiments by an anti-gamma-delta TCR antibody.

The chain carries TRBV2 and TRBJ1-1; 10 bases line up with TRBD1. This clonotype was obtained from a man over 45 who received an inactivated influenza vaccine. This material consisted of CD4+ T cells sorted from PBMCs, taken about 13 days after vaccination. As DNA, the CDR3 is TGTGCCAGCATCCGACAGGGGGCAAGCATGAACACTGAAGCTTTCTTT. It is translated as CASIRQGASMNTEAFF.